The 4 T cell receptor beta chains presented below share a single source sample, sequenced in a study of blood T cell repertoires in COVID-19. This table comes from immunoSEQ multiplex PCR, and its TCRdb copy is limited to in-frame clones, with some not included. Among 200,000 to 300,000 clones listed, approximately 86% were seen once. The sample consisted of PBMCs or T cells enriched from blood (not recorded which). Receptors were obtained from a woman younger than 35 who had recovered from COVID-19.

J is TRBJ2-6 and V is TRBV9, with TRBD2 as a possible D gene (5 bases). The CDR3 covers 18 residues. Germline CDR1 SGDLS, CDR2 YYNGEE. The V end was cut by 4 bases, the J end by 2 bases, with 19 bases between. Written as DNA, the CDR3 is TGTGCCAGCAGCCCACGTGCGGTGAGGGCGCCTGGGGCCAACGTCCTGACTTTC. This sequence encodes CASSPRAVRAPGANVLTF.

This sequence joins TRBV9 and TRBJ1-4; 12 bases align to TRBD1. The CDR3 consists of 17 residues. Losses at the gene ends were 0 bases for V and 4 bases for J; bases not matched to a gene: 4. Germline CDR1 and CDR2: SGDLS and YYNGEE. As DNA, the CDR3 is TGTGCCAGCAGCGTAGCGGGACAGGGGGCTTTTAATGAAAAACTGTTTTTT. Translation: CASSVAGQGAFNEKLFF.

The J gene is TRBJ2-7, the V gene TRBV12-3 or TRBV12-4; possible D gene TRBD2, 5 bases. Trimming removed 6 bases at V and 3 bases at J, with 9 bases between. This CDR3 comprises 12 residues. CDR3 loop: CASSREGYEQYF. The CDR3 nucleotides read TGTGCCAGCAGCCGCGAGGGCTACGAGCAGTACTTC.

The chain has TRBV7-9 and TRBJ1-1; 10 nucleotides agree with TRBD1. With V trimmed by 5 bases and J by 5 bases, 8 bases remained unmatched. CDR3 size: 15 residues. Germline V gives CDR1 SEHNR, CDR2 FQNEAQ (reference sequence). The CDR3 sequence is CASSPSRDRGTEAFF. CDR3 coding DNA: TGTGCCAGCAGCCCGAGCCGGGACAGGGGAACTGAAGCTTTCTTT.